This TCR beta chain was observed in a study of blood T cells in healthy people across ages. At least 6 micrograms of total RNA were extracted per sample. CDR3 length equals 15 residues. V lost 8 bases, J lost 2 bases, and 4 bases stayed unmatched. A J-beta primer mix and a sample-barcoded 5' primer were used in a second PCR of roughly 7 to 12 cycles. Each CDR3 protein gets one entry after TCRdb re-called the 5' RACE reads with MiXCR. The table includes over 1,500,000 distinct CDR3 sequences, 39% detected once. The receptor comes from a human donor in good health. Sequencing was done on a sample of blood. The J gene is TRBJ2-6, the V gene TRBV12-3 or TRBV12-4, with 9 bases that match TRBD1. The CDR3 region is CASRDREAGANVLTF. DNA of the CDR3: TGTGCCAGCCGGGACAGGGAAGCTGGGGCCAACGTCCTGACTTTC.